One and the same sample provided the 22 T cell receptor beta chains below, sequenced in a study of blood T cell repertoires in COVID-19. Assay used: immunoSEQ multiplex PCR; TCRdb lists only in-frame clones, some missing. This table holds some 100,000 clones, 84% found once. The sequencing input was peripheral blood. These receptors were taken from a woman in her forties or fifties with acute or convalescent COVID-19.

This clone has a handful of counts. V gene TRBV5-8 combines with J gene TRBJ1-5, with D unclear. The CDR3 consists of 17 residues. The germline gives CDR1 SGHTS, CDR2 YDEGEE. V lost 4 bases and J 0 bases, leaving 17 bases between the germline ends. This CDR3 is CASSPTHQSYSNQPQHF. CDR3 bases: TGTGCCAGCAGCCCGACACACCAATCCTATAGCAATCAGCCCCAGCATTTT.

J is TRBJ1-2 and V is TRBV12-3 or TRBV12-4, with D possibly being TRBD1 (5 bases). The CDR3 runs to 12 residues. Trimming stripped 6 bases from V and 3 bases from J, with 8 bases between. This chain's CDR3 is CASSPTDYGYTF. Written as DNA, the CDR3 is TGTGCCAGCAGCCCGACAGACTATGGCTACACCTTC.

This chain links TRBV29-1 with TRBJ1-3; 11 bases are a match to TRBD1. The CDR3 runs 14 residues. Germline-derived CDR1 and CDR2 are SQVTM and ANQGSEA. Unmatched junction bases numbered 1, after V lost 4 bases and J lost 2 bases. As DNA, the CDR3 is TGCAGCGTTGCGGGACAGGGGGCTGGAAACACCATATATTTT. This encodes CSVAGQGAGNTIYF.

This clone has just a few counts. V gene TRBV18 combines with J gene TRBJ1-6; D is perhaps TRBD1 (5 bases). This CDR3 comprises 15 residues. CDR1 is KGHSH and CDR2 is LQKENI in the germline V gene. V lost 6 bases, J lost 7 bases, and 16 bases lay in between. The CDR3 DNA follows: TGTGCCAGCTCCTCAGGGCAAGGCCCGAATTCACCCCTCCACTTT. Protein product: CASSSGQGPNSPLHF.

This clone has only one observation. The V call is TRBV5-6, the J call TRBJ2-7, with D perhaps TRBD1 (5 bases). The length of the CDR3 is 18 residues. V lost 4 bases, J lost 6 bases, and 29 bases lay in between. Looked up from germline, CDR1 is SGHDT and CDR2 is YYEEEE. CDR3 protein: CASSRRVSRLLATGEQYF. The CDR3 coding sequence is TGTGCCAGCAGCCGCAGGGTTAGTAGACTGCTCGCTACGGGCGAGCAGTACTTC.

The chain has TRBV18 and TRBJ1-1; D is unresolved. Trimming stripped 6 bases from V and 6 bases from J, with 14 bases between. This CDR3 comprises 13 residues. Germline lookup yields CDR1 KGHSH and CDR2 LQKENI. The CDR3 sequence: CASSLDPDSEAFF. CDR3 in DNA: TGTGCCAGCTCCTTAGACCCTGACTCTGAAGCTTTCTTT.

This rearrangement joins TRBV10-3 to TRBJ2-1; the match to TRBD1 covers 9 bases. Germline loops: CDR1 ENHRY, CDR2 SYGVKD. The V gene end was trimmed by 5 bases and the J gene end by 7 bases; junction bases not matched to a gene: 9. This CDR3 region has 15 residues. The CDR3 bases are TGTGCCATCAGTACGGGACAGGGTATTTTAAATGAGCAGTTCTTC. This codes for CAISTGQGILNEQFF.

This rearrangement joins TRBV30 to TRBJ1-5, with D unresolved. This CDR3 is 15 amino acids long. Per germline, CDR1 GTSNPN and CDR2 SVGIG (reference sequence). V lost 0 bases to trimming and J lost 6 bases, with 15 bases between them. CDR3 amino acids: CAWSVVRLGSQPQHF. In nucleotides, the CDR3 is TGTGCCTGGAGTGTCGTCAGGCTGGGGAGTCAGCCCCAGCATTTT.

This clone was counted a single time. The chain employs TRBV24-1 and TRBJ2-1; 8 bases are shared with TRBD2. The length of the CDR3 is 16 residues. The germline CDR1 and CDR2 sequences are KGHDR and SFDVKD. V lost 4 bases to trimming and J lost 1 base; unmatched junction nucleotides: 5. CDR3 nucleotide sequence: TGTGCCACCAGTGACGCGGGGGGCCAGTCCTACAATGAGCAGTTCTTC. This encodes CATSDAGGQSYNEQFF.

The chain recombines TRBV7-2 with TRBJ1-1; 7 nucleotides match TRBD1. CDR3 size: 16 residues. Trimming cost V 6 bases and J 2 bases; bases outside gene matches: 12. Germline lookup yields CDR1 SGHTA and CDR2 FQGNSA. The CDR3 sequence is CASSHPRDRSNTEAFF. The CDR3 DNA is TGTGCCAGCAGTCACCCCCGGGACAGATCTAACACTGAAGCTTTCTTT.

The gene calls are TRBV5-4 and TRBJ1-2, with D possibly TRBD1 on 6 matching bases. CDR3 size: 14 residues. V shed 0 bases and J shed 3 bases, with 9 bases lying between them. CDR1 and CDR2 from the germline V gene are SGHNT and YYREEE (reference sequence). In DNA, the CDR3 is TGTGCCAGCAGCTTGGGACAGGCGGACTATGGCTACACCTTC. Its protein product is CASSLGQADYGYTF.

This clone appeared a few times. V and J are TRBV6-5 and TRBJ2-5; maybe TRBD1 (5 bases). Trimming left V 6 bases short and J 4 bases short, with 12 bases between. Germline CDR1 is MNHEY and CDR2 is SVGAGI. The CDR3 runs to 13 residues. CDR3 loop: CASSPGLRETQYF. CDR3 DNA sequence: TGTGCCAGCAGCCCAGGGCTACGAGAGACCCAGTACTTC.

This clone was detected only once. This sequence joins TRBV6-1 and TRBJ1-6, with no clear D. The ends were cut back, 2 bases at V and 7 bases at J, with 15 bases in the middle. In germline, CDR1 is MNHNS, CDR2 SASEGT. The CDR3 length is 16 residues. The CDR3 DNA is TGTGCCAGCAGTGAACCCCCTCCCCGGGTAAATTCACCCCTCCACTTT. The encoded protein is CASSEPPPRVNSPLHF.

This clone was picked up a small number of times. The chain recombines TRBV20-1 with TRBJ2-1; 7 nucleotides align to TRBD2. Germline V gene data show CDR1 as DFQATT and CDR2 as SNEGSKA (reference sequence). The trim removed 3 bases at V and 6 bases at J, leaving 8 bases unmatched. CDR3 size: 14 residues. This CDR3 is CSASLTSWGNEQFF. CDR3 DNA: TGCAGTGCTAGTTTGACTAGCTGGGGCAATGAGCAGTTCTTC.

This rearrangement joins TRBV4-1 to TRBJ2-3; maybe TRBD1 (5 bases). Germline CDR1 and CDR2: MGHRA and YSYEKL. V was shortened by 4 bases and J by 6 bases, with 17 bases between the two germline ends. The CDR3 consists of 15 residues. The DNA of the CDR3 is TGCGCCAGCAGCCTTGTGTTCTCCAACAGGGATACGCAGTATTTT. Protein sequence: CASSLVFSNRDTQYF.

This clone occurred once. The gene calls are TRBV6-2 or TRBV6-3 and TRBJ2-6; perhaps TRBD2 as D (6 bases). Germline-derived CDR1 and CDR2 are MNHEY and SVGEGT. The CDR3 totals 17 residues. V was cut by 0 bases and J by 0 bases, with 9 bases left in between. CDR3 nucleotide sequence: TGTGCCAGCAGTTACTCGACGCGGGACTCTGGGGCCAACGTCCTGACTTTC. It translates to CASSYSTRDSGANVLTF.

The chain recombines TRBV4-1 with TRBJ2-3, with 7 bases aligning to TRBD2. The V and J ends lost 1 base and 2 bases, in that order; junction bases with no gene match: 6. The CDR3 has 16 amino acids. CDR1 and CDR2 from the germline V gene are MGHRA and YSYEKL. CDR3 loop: CASSQGLADNTDTQYF. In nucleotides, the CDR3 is TGCGCCAGCAGCCAAGGTCTAGCGGATAACACAGATACGCAGTATTTT.

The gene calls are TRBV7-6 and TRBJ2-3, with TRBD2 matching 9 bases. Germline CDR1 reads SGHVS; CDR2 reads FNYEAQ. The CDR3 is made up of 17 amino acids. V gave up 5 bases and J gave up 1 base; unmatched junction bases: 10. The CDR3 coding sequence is TGTGCCAGCAGCCCCACCCTAGCGGGGAGTCGCACAGATACGCAGTATTTT. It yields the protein CASSPTLAGSRTDTQYF.

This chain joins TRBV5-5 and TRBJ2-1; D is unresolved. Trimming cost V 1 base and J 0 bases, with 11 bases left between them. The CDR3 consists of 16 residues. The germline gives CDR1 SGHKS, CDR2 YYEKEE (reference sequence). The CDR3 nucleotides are TGTGCCAGCAGCTTGAGTCAGGATGTCTCCTACAATGAGCAGTTCTTC. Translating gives CASSLSQDVSYNEQFF.

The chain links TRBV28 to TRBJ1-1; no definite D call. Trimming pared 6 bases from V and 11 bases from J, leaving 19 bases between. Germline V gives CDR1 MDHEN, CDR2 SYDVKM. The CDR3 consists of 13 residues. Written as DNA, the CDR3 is TGTGCCAGCAGCCTTCCGGGTCTCAATGGGGCTTTCTTT. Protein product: CASSLPGLNGAFF.

The DNA of the CDR3 is TGCGCCAGCAGCTTAGCCACAGATACGCAGTATTTT. It translates to CASSLATDTQYF. The V gene is TRBV5-1, the J gene TRBJ2-3, with unresolved D. With 2 bases removed from V and 2 bases from J, the gap between germline ends came to 3 bases. CDR3 length: 12 amino acids. From germline, CDR1 is SGHRS and CDR2 YFSETQ. The full variable domain, rest sourced from reference TRBV5-1 and TRBJ2-3, is KAGVTQTPRYLIKTRGQQVTLSCSPISGHRSVSWYQQTPGQGLQFLFEYFSETQRNKGNFPGRFSGRQFSNSRSEMNVSTLELGDSALYLCASSLATDTQYFGPGTRLTVL.

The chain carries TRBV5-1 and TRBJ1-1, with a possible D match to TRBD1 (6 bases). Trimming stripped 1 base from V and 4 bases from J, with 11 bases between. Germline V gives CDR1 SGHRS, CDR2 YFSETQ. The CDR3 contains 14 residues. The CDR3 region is CASSLWGGGTEAFF. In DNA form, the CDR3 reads TGCGCCAGCAGCTTGTGGGGGGGCGGCACTGAAGCTTTCTTT.